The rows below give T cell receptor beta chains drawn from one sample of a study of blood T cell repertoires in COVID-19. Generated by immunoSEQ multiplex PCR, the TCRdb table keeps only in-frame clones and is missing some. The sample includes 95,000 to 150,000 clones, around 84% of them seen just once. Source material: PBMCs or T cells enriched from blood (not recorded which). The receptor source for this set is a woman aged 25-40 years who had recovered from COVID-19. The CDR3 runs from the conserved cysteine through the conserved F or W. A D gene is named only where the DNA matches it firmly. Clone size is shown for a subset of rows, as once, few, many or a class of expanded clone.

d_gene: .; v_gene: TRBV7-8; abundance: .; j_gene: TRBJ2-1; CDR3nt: TGTGCCAGCAGCCCGTGGGTGGAGAACAATGAGCAGTTCTTC; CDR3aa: CASSPWVENNEQFF
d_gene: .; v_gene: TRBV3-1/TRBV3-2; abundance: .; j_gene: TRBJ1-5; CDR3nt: TGTGCCAGCAGCCAAGGCAGGCGGGGTCAGCCCCAGCATTTT; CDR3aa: CASSQGRRGQPQHF
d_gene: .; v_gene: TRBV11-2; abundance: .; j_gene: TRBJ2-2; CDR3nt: TGTGCCAGCAGCTTACCAGGGGTCGGGGATGCCGGGGAGCTGTTTTTT; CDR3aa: CASSLPGVGDAGELFF
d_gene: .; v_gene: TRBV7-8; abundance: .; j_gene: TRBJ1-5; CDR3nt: TGTGCCAGCAGCTTAGCACAGGGAAGAGGCCAGCCCCAGCATTTT; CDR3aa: CASSLAQGRGQPQHF
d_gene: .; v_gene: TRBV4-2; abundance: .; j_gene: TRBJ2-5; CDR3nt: TGTGCCAGCAGCCAAGATGGGGCTGGGGAGACCCAGTACTTC; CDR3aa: CASSQDGAGETQYF
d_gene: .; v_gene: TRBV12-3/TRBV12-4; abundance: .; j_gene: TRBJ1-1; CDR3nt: TGTGCCAGCAGTCCAGGGGTGCGCGCTGAAGCTTTCTTT; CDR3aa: CASSPGVRAEAFF
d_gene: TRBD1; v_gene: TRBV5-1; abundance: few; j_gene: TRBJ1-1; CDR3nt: TGCGCCAGCAGCTTGGGACAGGGGCGAAACACTGAAGCTTTCTTT; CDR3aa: CASSLGQGRNTEAFF
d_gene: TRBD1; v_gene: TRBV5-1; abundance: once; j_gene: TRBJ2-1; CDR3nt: TGCGCCAGCACCGGACAGGCTGCCTCCTACAATGAGCAGTTCTTC; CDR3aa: CASTGQAASYNEQFF
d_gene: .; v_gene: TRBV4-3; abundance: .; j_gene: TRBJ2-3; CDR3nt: TGCGCCAGCAGCCAAGACCCACAAAGGGGAGATACGCAGTATTTT; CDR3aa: CASSQDPQRGDTQYF
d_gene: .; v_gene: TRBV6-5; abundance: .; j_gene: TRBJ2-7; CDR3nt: TGTGCCAGCAGTCACCAAAGTTGGGGCGAATACGAGCAGTACTTC; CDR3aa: CASSHQSWGEYEQYF
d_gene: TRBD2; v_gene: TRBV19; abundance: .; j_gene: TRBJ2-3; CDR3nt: TGTGCCAGTAGTATCGCCAGGGTAGCGGGAGTCCCAGATACGCAGTATTTT; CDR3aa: CASSIARVAGVPDTQYF
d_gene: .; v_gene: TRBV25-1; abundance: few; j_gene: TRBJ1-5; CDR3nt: TGTGCCAGCAGTGAACTTGGCCGTCATCAGCCCCAGCATTTT; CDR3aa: CASSELGRHQPQHF
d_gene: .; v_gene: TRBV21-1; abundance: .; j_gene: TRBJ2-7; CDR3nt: TGTGCCAGCAGCAAAGCCGGGCAGGGGCACTCCTACGAGCAGTACTTC; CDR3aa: CASSKAGQGHSYEQYF
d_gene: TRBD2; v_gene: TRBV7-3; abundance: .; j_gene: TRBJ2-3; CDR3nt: TGTGCCAGCAGCCGTACACAGCGGGAGTCAGGAGGTACGCAGTATTTT; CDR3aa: CASSRTQRESGGTQYF
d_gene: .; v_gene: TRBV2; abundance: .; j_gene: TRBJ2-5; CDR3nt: TGTGCCAGCAGGGCGGCAGGGCGAGAGACCCAGTACTTC; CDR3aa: CASRAAGRETQYF
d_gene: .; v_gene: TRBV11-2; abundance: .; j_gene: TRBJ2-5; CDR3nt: TGTGCCAGCAGCTGGCGGGGGACCCAGTACTTC; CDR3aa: CASSWRGTQYF
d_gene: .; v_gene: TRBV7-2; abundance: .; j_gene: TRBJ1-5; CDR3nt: TGTGCCAGCACGCTAGATCGCAATCAGCCCCAGCATTTT; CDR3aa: CASTLDRNQPQHF
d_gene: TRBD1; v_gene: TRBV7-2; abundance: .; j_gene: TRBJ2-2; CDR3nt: TGTGCCAGCAGCCGGGACAGGGTTAACACCGGGGAGCTGTTTTTT; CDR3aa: CASSRDRVNTGELFF
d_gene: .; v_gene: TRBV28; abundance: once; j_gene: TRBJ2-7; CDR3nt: TGTGCCAGCAGTTTAGGGTTTGGGCTCGAGCAGTACTTC; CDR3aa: CASSLGFGLEQYF
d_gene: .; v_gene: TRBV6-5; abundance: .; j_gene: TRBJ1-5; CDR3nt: TGTGCCAGCAACCCGGGAAGCAATCAGCCCCAGCATTTT; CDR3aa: CASNPGSNQPQHF
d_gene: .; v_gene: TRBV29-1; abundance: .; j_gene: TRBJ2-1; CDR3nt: TGCAGCGTTGAGGAGGGACTTCTCCCTTTCAATGAGCAGTTCTTC; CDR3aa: CSVEEGLLPFNEQFF
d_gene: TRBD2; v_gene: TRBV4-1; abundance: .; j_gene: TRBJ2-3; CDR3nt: TGCGCCAGCAGCCTCGGACTAGCGGGAGGAGATACGCAGTATTTT; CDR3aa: CASSLGLAGGDTQYF
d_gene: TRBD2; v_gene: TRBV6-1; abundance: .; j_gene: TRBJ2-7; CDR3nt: TGTGCCAGCAGTGAGCGGGAGCCGCCCTACGAGCAGTACTTC; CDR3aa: CASSEREPPYEQYF
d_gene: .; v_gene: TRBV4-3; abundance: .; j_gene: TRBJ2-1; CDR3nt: TGCGCCAGCAGCCAAGAAGTAGAGGGGGCGGGGTACAATGAGCAGTTCTTC; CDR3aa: CASSQEVEGAGYNEQFF
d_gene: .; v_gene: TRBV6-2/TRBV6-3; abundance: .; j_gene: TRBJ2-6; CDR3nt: TGTGCCAGCAGTCTCCTGACCGCTAGCTCTGGGGCCAACGTCCTGACTTTC; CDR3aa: CASSLLTASSGANVLTF
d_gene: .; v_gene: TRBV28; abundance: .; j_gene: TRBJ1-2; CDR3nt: TGTGCCAGCTCCGGACAAAGCTATGGCTACACCTTC; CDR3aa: CASSGQSYGYTF
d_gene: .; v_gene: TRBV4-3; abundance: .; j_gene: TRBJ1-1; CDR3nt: TGCGCCAGCAGCCAAGGGACCTGGGGGGTAGCTTTCTTT; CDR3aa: CASSQGTWGVAFF
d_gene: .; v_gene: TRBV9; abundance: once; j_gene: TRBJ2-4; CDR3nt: TGTGCCAGCAGCGTGGAGACTACAACTCGACAGTACTTC; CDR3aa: CASSVETTTRQYF